Listed below are T cell receptor beta chains from one sample, sequenced in a study of memory CD4+ T cells and cytomegalovirus serostatus. Data came from immunoSEQ multiplex PCR; TCRdb stores just in-frame clones and leaves some out. This sample carries 65,000 to 95,000 clones, 75% to 90% of them seen once, and the ten largest clones take around 0.77%. The sequencing input was memory CD4+ T cells from blood. The receptors were sampled from an adult in good health and CMV-seronegative. Both conserved end residues are part of each CDR3. A D gene is named only where the DNA matches it firmly. Only part of the rows carry a size: once, few, many, or a class if the clone is expanded.

abundance: .
v_gene: TRBV7-2
j_gene: TRBJ2-5
d_gene: .
CDR3nt: TGTGCCAGCACCCTCGTTGGGAAAGAGACCCAGTACTTC
CDR3aa: CASTLVGKETQYF

abundance: .
v_gene: TRBV19
j_gene: TRBJ1-2
d_gene: TRBD1
CDR3nt: TGTGCCAGTACCCATCAGGGGGCCATCTATGGCTACACCTTC
CDR3aa: CASTHQGAIYGYTF

abundance: .
v_gene: TRBV6-1
j_gene: TRBJ2-5
d_gene: .
CDR3nt: TGTGCCAGCGAACACTTCCAAGAGACCCAGTACTTC
CDR3aa: CASEHFQETQYF

abundance: .
v_gene: TRBV7-9
j_gene: TRBJ2-6
d_gene: .
CDR3nt: TGTGCCAGCAGCAGGTCTGGGGCCAACGTCCTGACTTTC
CDR3aa: CASSRSGANVLTF

abundance: .
v_gene: TRBV18
j_gene: TRBJ1-2
d_gene: .
CDR3nt: TGTGCCAGCTCACGAGATGGGGGAGCGAACTATGGCTACACCTTC
CDR3aa: CASSRDGGANYGYTF

abundance: .
v_gene: TRBV19
j_gene: TRBJ1-6
d_gene: .
CDR3nt: TGTGCCAGTAGTGCCGGGGGAGGCTATAATTCACCCCTCCACTTT
CDR3aa: CASSAGGGYNSPLHF

abundance: .
v_gene: TRBV30
j_gene: TRBJ1-3
d_gene: .
CDR3nt: TGTGCCTGGACCGTCACGGACTTTAAATCTGGAAACACCATATATTTT
CDR3aa: CAWTVTDFKSGNTIYF

abundance: once
v_gene: TRBV7-9
j_gene: TRBJ2-7
d_gene: .
CDR3nt: TGTGCCAGCAGCTCAGGGTCTCTCGGGGACGAGCAGTACTTC
CDR3aa: CASSSGSLGDEQYF

abundance: .
v_gene: TRBV6-5
j_gene: TRBJ2-3
d_gene: .
CDR3nt: TGTGCCAGCAGTTACTACGGGAGAGATACGCAGTATTTT
CDR3aa: CASSYYGRDTQYF

abundance: .
v_gene: TRBV7-3
j_gene: TRBJ1-1
d_gene: .
CDR3nt: TGTGCCAGCAGCTTCATACAGGTGAACACTGAAGCTTTCTTT
CDR3aa: CASSFIQVNTEAFF

abundance: .
v_gene: TRBV7-9
j_gene: TRBJ1-4
d_gene: .
CDR3nt: TGTGCCAGCAGCTTCGGGTTCCAGAATGAAAAACTGTTTTTT
CDR3aa: CASSFGFQNEKLFF

abundance: .
v_gene: TRBV5-6
j_gene: TRBJ1-2
d_gene: .
CDR3nt: TGTGCCAGCAGCCCGAGCGGGTATGGCTACACCTTC
CDR3aa: CASSPSGYGYTF

abundance: .
v_gene: TRBV19
j_gene: TRBJ2-1
d_gene: .
CDR3nt: TGTGCCAGTAGTACAAGTGGCAATGAGCAGTTCTTC
CDR3aa: CASSTSGNEQFF

abundance: .
v_gene: TRBV7-3
j_gene: TRBJ1-2
d_gene: TRBD1
CDR3nt: TGTGCCAGCAGCACCTCCGGGACAGACTTCTATGGCTACACCTTC
CDR3aa: CASSTSGTDFYGYTF

abundance: .
v_gene: TRBV7-8
j_gene: TRBJ1-6
d_gene: .
CDR3nt: TGTGCCAGCAGCTTAGTTAATTCACCCCTCCACTTT
CDR3aa: CASSLVNSPLHF

abundance: .
v_gene: TRBV6-1
j_gene: TRBJ1-4
d_gene: TRBD1
CDR3nt: TGTGCCAGCAGTAGACAGGGGGCAACTAATGAAAAACTGTTTTTT
CDR3aa: CASSRQGATNEKLFF

abundance: .
v_gene: TRBV5-1
j_gene: TRBJ2-5
d_gene: .
CDR3nt: TGCGCCAGCAGTCCCGTCGGGGGCGGCCAAGAGACCCAGTACTTC
CDR3aa: CASSPVGGGQETQYF

abundance: .
v_gene: TRBV2
j_gene: TRBJ1-2
d_gene: TRBD1
CDR3nt: TGTGCCACCTTCACCCCGGGACAGGGTTTTAACTATGGCTACACCTTC
CDR3aa: CATFTPGQGFNYGYTF

abundance: once
v_gene: TRBV6-5
j_gene: TRBJ2-3
d_gene: .
CDR3nt: TGTGCCAGCAGAGAGCCGGCCCACGATACGCAGTATTTT
CDR3aa: CASREPAHDTQYF

abundance: .
v_gene: TRBV30
j_gene: TRBJ1-3
d_gene: TRBD1
CDR3nt: TGTGCCTGGAGGGTGGGACAGGGGTACACCATATATTTT
CDR3aa: CAWRVGQGYTIYF

abundance: .
v_gene: TRBV7-2
j_gene: TRBJ1-5
d_gene: .
CDR3nt: TGTGCCAGCAGCTTAGTCAAATTGGGACGGCATAGCAATCAGCCCCAGCATTTT
CDR3aa: CASSLVKLGRHSNQPQHF

abundance: .
v_gene: TRBV7-6
j_gene: TRBJ2-2
d_gene: TRBD1
CDR3nt: TGTGCCAGCAGCTGGACAGGGATGGCCGGGGAGCTGTTTTTT
CDR3aa: CASSWTGMAGELFF